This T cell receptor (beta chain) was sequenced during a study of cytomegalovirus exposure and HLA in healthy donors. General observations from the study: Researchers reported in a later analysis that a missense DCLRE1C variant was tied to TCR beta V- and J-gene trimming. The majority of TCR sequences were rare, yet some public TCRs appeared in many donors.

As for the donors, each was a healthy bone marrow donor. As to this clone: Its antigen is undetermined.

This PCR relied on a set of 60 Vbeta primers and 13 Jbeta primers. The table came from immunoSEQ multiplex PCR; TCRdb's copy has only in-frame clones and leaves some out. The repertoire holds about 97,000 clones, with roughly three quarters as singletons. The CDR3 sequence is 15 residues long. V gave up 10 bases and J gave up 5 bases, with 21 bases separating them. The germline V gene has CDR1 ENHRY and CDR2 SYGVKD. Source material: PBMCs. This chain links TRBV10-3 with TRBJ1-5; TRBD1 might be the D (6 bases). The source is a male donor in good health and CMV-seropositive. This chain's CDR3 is CATNLGGARDQPQHF. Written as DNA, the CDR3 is TGTGCCACCAACCTCGGGGGGGCAAGAGATCAGCCCCAGCATTTT.